This T cell receptor beta chain was captured by sequencing in a study of T cell changes during pregnancy in multiple sclerosis. Trimming took off 1 base at V and 0 bases at J, with 7 bases between the two ends. CDR3 length equals 15 residues. Germline V gene lookup returns CDR1 SEHNR and CDR2 FQNEAQ (reference sequence). Here immunoSEQ multiplex PCR was the method, and the copy in TCRdb shows in-frame clones only, minus some. The sample contains roughly 100,000 clones, approximately 90% of which appear only once. The rearrangement joins TRBV7-9 to TRBJ1-3, with D perhaps matching TRBD1 (6 bases). Source: peripheral blood, taken after pregnancy. This clonotype was obtained from a female donor with multiple sclerosis, enrolled in a pregnancy study. The CDR3 region has the DNA TGTGCCAGCAGCTTAGGGACAGCCTCTGGAAACACCATATATTTT. Amino acid sequence: CASSLGTASGNTIYF.